These 29 T cell receptor beta chains came from one sample sequenced in a study of T-cell memory formation after mild COVID-19. TCRdb recomputed calls from the 5' RACE reads with MiXCR, one row per CDR3 protein. The data hold fewer than 500,000 distinct CDR3 sequences, with around 25% observed a single time. Source material: PBMCs or a T cell subset sorted from them (not recorded which). These receptor sequences come from an adult woman who had mild COVID-19 (a few samples of this study predate the infection). Cell type and time point are not known.

This clonotype was found a few times. The rearrangement links TRBV24-1 to TRBJ2-2; a possible D gene is TRBD1 (5 bases). Per germline, CDR1 KGHDR and CDR2 SFDVKD. Trimming cost V 3 bases and J 0 bases, with 13 bases left between them. The length of the CDR3 is 17 residues. The DNA for the CDR3 is TGTGCCACCAGTGATCCCTTTGGACAAGCGAACACCGGGGAGCTGTTTTTT. Translated: CATSDPFGQANTGELFF.

V is TRBV15 and J is TRBJ2-5, with 11 bases that match TRBD2. The CDR3 sequence is 16 residues long. CDR1 is LNHNV, CDR2 YYDKDF, per germline (reference sequence). After removal of 8 bases from V and 0 bases from J, the junction contained 8 bases not matched to a gene. CDR3 sequence reads: CATRGGTSGNQETQYF. DNA of the CDR3: TGTGCCACCCGAGGCGGGACTAGCGGTAACCAAGAGACCCAGTACTTC.

This clonotype showed up just a few times. The genes are TRBV7-2 and TRBJ2-3, with 9 nucleotides matching TRBD2. CDR3 length equals 16 residues. The trim removed 5 bases at V and 2 bases at J, leaving 8 bases unmatched. The germline V gene encodes CDR1 SGHTA and CDR2 FQGNSA. In nucleotides, the CDR3 is TGTGCCAGCAGCCGAAGCGGGGGGTTGAACACAGATACGCAGTATTTT. Its protein is CASSRSGGLNTDTQYF.

This chain links TRBV11-2 with TRBJ2-7, with D perhaps TRBD1 or TRBD2 (5 bases each). V gave up 1 base and J gave up 0 bases, with 10 bases separating them. This CDR3 contains 15 residues. Per the germline V gene, CDR1 is SGHAT and CDR2 is FQNNGV. The CDR3 sequence: CASSLGGGRSYEQYF. In DNA form, the CDR3 reads TGTGCCAGCAGCTTAGGTGGGGGACGCTCCTACGAGCAGTACTTC.

The gene calls are TRBV5-1 and TRBJ2-3, with D unresolved. Germline CDR1 reads SGHRS; CDR2 reads YFSETQ. The length of the CDR3 is 11 residues. CDR3 sequence reads: CASEGTDTQYF. CDR3 bases: TGCGCATCGGAAGGCACAGATACGCAGTATTTT.

The V and J genes are TRBV6-1 and TRBJ1-1; perhaps TRBD1 as D (5 bases). This CDR3 has 14 residues. The germline V gene encodes CDR1 MNHNS and CDR2 SASEGT. V dropped 2 bases and J dropped 5 bases, with 12 bases sitting between them. DNA for the CDR3: TGTGCCAGCAGTGAAAGGAGGGGTAGGACTGAAGCTTTCTTT. It specifies CASSERRGRTEAFF.

This clonotype was observed many times. The chain is built from TRBV29-1 and TRBJ1-1; D is unclear. The germline V gene encodes CDR1 SQVTM and CDR2 ANQGSEA. The CDR3 is 12 amino acids. Trimming cost V 3 bases and J 4 bases, with 9 bases left between them. The CDR3 sequence: CSVDRDPTEAFF. The CDR3 nucleotides read TGCAGCGTTGATCGGGATCCCACTGAAGCTTTCTTT.

This chain's CDR3 is CAWSRQGNQPQHF. In nucleotides, the CDR3 is TGTGCCTGGAGTCGCCAGGGGAATCAGCCCCAGCATTTT. The genes are TRBV30 and TRBJ1-5, with TRBD1 as a possible D gene (6 bases). The CDR3 is 13 residues long. Germline V lookup: CDR1 GTSNPN, CDR2 SVGIG (reference sequence). V lost 2 bases and J 4 bases, leaving 9 bases between the germline ends.

The chain uses TRBV3-1 and TRBJ2-7; D is undetermined. Germline V gives CDR1 LGHDT, CDR2 YNNKEL (reference sequence). The CDR3 length is 13 residues. V was shortened by 4 bases and J by 5 bases, with 12 bases between the two germline ends. The CDR3 loop reads CASSPTFVDEQYF. CDR3 nucleotide sequence: TGTGCCAGCAGCCCCACGTTTGTGGACGAGCAGTACTTC.

V and J are TRBV7-3 and TRBJ2-1, with 13 bases matching TRBD2. The J segment lost 0 bases and the V segment lost 5 bases, leaving 13 bases of the junction unmatched. The CDR3 is made up of 20 amino acids. Germline V gene data show CDR1 as SGHTA and CDR2 as FQGTGA. CDR3 loop: CASSRFFGLAGDVSYNEQFF. The CDR3 DNA reads as TGTGCCAGCAGCCGATTTTTTGGACTAGCGGGAGATGTCTCCTACAATGAGCAGTTCTTC.

The rearrangement joins TRBV7-3 to TRBJ2-2, with D tentatively TRBD2 (7 bases). Germline assignment: CDR1 SGHTA and CDR2 FQGTGA. V gave up 5 bases and J gave up 9 bases, with 22 bases separating them. CDR3 length equals 16 residues. In DNA form, the CDR3 reads TGTGCCAGCAGCCACGGGGGGCAGGGGACGAACCGGGAGCTGTTTTTT. This gives the protein CASSHGGQGTNRELFF.

V gene TRBV12-3 or TRBV12-4 combines with J gene TRBJ2-1; 7 bases match TRBD2. Unmatched junction bases numbered 6, after V lost 7 bases and J lost 3 bases. This CDR3 is 14 amino acids long. This chain's CDR3 is CASTSGGGYNEQFF. CDR3 in DNA: TGTGCCAGCACCTCGGGCGGGGGCTACAATGAGCAGTTCTTC.

The chain has TRBV6-5 and TRBJ1-1; tentatively, D is TRBD1 (6 bases). Trimming pared 2 bases from V and 2 bases from J, leaving 12 bases between. Germline V gives CDR1 MNHEY, CDR2 SVGAGI. This CDR3 is 15 amino acids long. The CDR3 DNA is TGTGCCAGCAGTTACGGCCGCAGGGGAAACACTGAAGCTTTCTTT. It codes for CASSYGRRGNTEAFF.

This sequence joins TRBV12-3 or TRBV12-4 and TRBJ2-2; D unclear. The CDR3 totals 13 residues. V lost 6 bases, J lost 2 bases, and 7 bases lay in between. The DNA for the CDR3 is TGTGCCAGCAGACGGACCAACACCGGGGAGCTGTTTTTT. It encodes CASRRTNTGELFF.

The genes are TRBV10-3 and TRBJ2-1; D is possibly TRBD1 (5 bases). The CDR3 is 13 amino acids. Germline CDR1 reads ENHRY; CDR2 reads SYGVKD. Trimming removed 6 bases from V and 2 bases from J, with 8 bases in between. The CDR3 nucleotides are TGTGCCATCAGGGACACCGCCTACAATGAGCAGTTCTTC. This codes for CAIRDTAYNEQFF.

The chain employs TRBV2 and TRBJ2-3; 8 positions agree with TRBD2. Unmatched junction bases numbered 9, after V lost 8 bases and J lost 5 bases. The V gene's germline CDR1 is SNHLY and CDR2 FYNNEI. The CDR3 spans 14 residues. The CDR3 DNA follows: TGTGCCAGCCAAGCGGGGGACTCACAAGATACGCAGTATTTT. This gives the protein CASQAGDSQDTQYF.

The chain is built from TRBV30 and TRBJ2-7, with 12 positions matching TRBD1. The junction had 8 bases not matched to a gene; V was cut back by 3 bases and J by 5 bases. Germline CDR1 reads GTSNPN; CDR2 reads SVGIG (reference sequence). The CDR3 runs to 15 residues. DNA for the CDR3: TGTGCCTGGAGCCCGGGACAGGGGGCAGGTGACGAGCAGTACTTC. Amino acid sequence: CAWSPGQGAGDEQYF.

The chain couples TRBV6-5 to TRBJ2-1; D unresolved. The germline V gene has CDR1 MNHEY and CDR2 SVGAGI. This CDR3 spans 15 amino acids. V shed 2 bases and J shed 6 bases, with 14 bases lying between them. In nucleotides, the CDR3 is TGTGCCAGCAGTTACGTTGTCGGGCTAGTCAATGAGCAGTTCTTC. Its translation: CASSYVVGLVNEQFF.

Ten or more counts support this clonotype. The V and J genes are TRBV5-1 and TRBJ2-7, with a weak D call TRBD2 (5 bases). Germline V gene data show CDR1 as SGHRS and CDR2 as YFSETQ. CDR3 size: 13 residues. V lost 4 bases to trimming and J lost 3 bases, with 11 bases between them. The CDR3 DNA sequence: TGCGCCAGCAGCCCAACGGACTTCTACGAGCAGTACTTC. It yields the protein CASSPTDFYEQYF. Looking up the rest from reference TRBV5-1 and TRBJ2-7 gives the full variable domain: KAGVTQTPRYLIKTRGQQVTLSCSPISGHRSVSWYQQTPGQGLQFLFEYFSETQRNKGNFPGRFSGRQFSNSRSEMNVSTLELGDSALYLCASSPTDFYEQYFGPGTRLTVT.

The rearrangement joins TRBV12-3 or TRBV12-4 to TRBJ2-4; D is perhaps TRBD1 (5 bases). The CDR3 sequence is 13 residues long. V lost 7 bases, J lost 7 bases, and 14 bases lay in between. The CDR3 sequence is CASISQGENIQYF. CDR3 nucleotide sequence: TGTGCCAGCATTTCCCAGGGCGAGAACATTCAGTACTTC.

As concerns this clonotype: One end of the junction varies from germline; a read error may be responsible. The gene calls are TRBV24-1 and TRBJ2-1, with D possibly being TRBD2 (6 bases). This CDR3 contains 16 residues. The V gene's germline CDR1 is KGHDR and CDR2 SFDVKD. The chain's CDR3 is CVTSDFPSVLLDEQFF. The CDR3 DNA follows: TGTGTCACCAGTGATTTTCCTAGCGTCCTTCTGGATGAGCAGTTCTTC.

This clonotype was counted only a few times. This chain links TRBV15 with TRBJ2-7, with TRBD1 matching over 8 bases. The germline V gene encodes CDR1 LNHNV and CDR2 YYDKDF (reference sequence). V trimming: 8 bases; J trimming: 6 bases; junction bases outside the gene matches: 6. CDR3 length: 12 residues. DNA for the CDR3: TGTGCCACCGCGACAACAGGGGGCGAGCAGTACTTC. Protein: CATATTGGEQYF. The full variable domain, with the rest looked up from reference TRBV15 and TRBJ2-7, is DAMVIQNPRYQVTQFGKPVTLSCSQTLNHNVMYWYQQKSSQAPKLLFHYYDKDFNNEADTPDNFQSRRPNTSFCFLDIRSPGLGDTAMYLCATATTGGEQYFGPGTRLTVT.

The genes are TRBV21-1 and TRBJ1-4. TRBV21-1 is marked as a pseudogene. This CDR3 has 16 residues. CDR3 loop: CASSKEKQGMDEKLFF. CDR3 in DNA: TGTGCCAGCAGCAAAGAAAAACAAGGGATGGATGAAAAACTGTTTTTT.

This clonotype was detected only a few times. This chain connects TRBV5-1 to TRBJ2-7, with D possibly matching TRBD1 (5 bases). The V gene lost 0 bases and the J gene lost 5 bases, with 12 bases spanning the gap. The CDR3 runs 14 residues. CDR1 and CDR2 from the germline V gene are SGHRS and YFSETQ. CDR3 sequence (DNA): TGCGCCAGCAGCTTGGACAGGCCCCTCCACGAGCAGTACTTC. Its translation is CASSLDRPLHEQYF.

This chain joins TRBV5-1 and TRBJ2-7; 8 bases align to TRBD2. CDR3 length equals 14 residues. V shed 0 bases, J shed 2 bases, and the junction held 1 base outside the gene matches. Germline V gives CDR1 SGHRS, CDR2 YFSETQ. CDR3 sequence reads: CASSLVGLAYEQYF. In DNA, the CDR3 is TGCGCCAGCAGCTTGGTGGGACTAGCCTACGAGCAGTACTTC.

This clonotype was observed a handful of times. The chain employs TRBV12-3 or TRBV12-4 and TRBJ2-3, with 10 bases matching TRBD2. Trimming cost V 5 bases and J 6 bases; bases outside gene matches: 8. This CDR3 is built from 15 residues. CDR3 bases: TGTGCCAGCAGTCTGAGCGGGGGGGCCTTTGATACGCAGTATTTT. This gives the protein CASSLSGGAFDTQYF.

The chain carries TRBV20-1 and TRBJ2-7; 7 bases line up with TRBD1. CDR1 and CDR2 (germline): DFQATT, SNEGSKA (reference sequence). The CDR3 has 15 residues. V lost 1 base to trimming and J lost 2 bases; unmatched junction nucleotides: 8. DNA of the CDR3: TGCAGTGCTAGAGGTTGGGACAGAGAAACCTACGAGCAGTACTTC. Translating gives CSARGWDRETYEQYF.

The chain has TRBV5-1 and TRBJ2-6; weak D call: TRBD1 (6 bases). CDR1 is SGHRS and CDR2 is YFSETQ in the germline V gene. Trimming removed 3 bases from V and 0 bases from J, with 16 bases in between. CDR3 length: 18 amino acids. The CDR3 region is CASSSGQGMFSGANVLTF. The CDR3 nucleotides read TGCGCCAGCAGCTCGGGGCAGGGGATGTTCTCTGGGGCCAACGTCCTGACTTTC. The full variable domain, its missing parts supplied by reference TRBV5-1 and TRBJ2-6, is KAGVTQTPRYLIKTRGQQVTLSCSPISGHRSVSWYQQTPGQGLQFLFEYFSETQRNKGNFPGRFSGRQFSNSRSEMNVSTLELGDSALYLCASSSGQGMFSGANVLTFGAGSRLTVL.

This clonotype came up a few times. This chain links TRBV25-1 with TRBJ1-6; D gene uncertain. Trimming shortened V by 6 bases and J by 0 bases, and 9 bases separated the two germline ends. Germline-derived CDR1 and CDR2 are MGHDK and SYGVNS. This CDR3 contains 15 residues. The CDR3 sequence is CASRIGISYNSPLHF. The DNA for the CDR3 is TGTGCCAGCAGGATTGGAATCTCCTATAATTCACCCCTCCACTTT.